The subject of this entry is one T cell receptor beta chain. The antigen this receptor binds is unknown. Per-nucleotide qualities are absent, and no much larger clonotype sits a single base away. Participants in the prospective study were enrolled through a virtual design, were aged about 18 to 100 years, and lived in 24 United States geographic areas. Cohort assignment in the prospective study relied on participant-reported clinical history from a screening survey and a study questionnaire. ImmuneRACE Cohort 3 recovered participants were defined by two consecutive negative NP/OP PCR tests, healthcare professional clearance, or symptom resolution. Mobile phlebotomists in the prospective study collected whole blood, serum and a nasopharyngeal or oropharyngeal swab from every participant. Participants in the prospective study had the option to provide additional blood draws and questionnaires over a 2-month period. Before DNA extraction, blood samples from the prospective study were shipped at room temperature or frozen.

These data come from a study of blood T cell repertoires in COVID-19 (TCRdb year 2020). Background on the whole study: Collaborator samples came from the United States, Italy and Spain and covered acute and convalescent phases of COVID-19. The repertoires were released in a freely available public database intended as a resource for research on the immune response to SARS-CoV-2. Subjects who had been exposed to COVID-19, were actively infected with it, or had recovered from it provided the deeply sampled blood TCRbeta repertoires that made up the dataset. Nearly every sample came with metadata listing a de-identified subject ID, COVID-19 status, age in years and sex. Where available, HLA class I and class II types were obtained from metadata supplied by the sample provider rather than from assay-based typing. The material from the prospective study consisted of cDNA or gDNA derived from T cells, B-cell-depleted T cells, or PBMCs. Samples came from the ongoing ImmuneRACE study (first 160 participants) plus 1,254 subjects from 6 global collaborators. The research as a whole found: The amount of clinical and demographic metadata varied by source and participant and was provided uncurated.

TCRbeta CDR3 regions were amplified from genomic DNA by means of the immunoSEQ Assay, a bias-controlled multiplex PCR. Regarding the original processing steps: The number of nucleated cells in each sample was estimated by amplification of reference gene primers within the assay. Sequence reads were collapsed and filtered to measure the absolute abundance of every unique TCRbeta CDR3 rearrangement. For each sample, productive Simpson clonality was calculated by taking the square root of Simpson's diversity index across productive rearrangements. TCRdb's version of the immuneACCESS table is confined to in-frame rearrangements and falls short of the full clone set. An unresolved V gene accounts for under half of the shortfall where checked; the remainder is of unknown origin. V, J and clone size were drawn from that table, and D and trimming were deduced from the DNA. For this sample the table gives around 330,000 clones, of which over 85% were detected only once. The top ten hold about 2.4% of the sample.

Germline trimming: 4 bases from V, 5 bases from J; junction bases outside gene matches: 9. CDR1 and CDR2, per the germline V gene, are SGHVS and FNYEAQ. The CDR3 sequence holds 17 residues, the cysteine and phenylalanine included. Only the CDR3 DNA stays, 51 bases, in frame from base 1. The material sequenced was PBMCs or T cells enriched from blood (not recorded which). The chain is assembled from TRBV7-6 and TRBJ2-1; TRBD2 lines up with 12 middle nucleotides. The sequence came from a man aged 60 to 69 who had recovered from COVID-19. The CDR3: CASSSESSGGDNNEQFF. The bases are TGTGCCAGCAGCTCTGAATCTAGCGGGGGGGATAACAATGAGCAGTTCTTC.